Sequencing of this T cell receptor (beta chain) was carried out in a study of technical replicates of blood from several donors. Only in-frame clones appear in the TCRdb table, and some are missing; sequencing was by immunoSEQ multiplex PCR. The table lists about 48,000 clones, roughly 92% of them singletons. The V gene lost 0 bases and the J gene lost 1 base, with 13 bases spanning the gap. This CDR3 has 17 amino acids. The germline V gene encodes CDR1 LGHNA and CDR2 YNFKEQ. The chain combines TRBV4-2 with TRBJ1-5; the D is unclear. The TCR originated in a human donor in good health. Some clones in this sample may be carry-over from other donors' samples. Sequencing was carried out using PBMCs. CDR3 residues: CASSQEVPVVSNQPQHF. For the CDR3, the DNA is TGTGCCAGCAGCCAAGAAGTTCCTGTAGTGAGCAATCAGCCCCAGCATTTT.